The clone carrying this TCR beta chain was counted once. Possible read error: a much larger clone is one base away. These data originate in a study of Graves' ophthalmopathy and Graves' hyperthyroidism. RNA transcripts were the template, and TCR beta CDR3 regions were amplified from them. The first round was an RT-PCR with HTBI primers, and the second round was a multiplex PCR. MiXCR was run by TCRdb on the multiplex PCR reads, yielding one entry per CDR3 protein. The data hold around 590,000 distinct CDR3 sequences, with approximately 37% observed a single time. The CDR3 runs 14 residues. Trimming took off 3 bases at V and 3 bases at J, with 11 bases between the two ends. Per germline, CDR1 SNHLY and CDR2 FYNNEI. Among the hyperthyroidism patients, all were newly diagnosed, aged 18 to 65, with under 2 months' duration.

This TCR was recovered from an adult man with Graves' hyperthyroidism. This chain connects TRBV2 to TRBJ1-1; tentative D call: TRBD1 (5 bases). The sample comprised peripheral blood or thyroid tissue (not recorded which). CDR3 bases: TGTGCCAGCAGTGACCGGGGACTGGACACTGAAGCTTTCTTT. It yields the protein CASSDRGLDTEAFF.